Reported below is one T cell receptor (beta chain). No antigen is known for it. Next came a second PCR, run for roughly 6 to 11 cycles, which used a sample-barcoded 5' primer along with a J-beta primer mix. Each cDNA molecule, via a template-switch adaptor with 12 random nucleotides, was tagged. From the 5' RACE reads, TCRdb called clonotypes with MiXCR, one entry per CDR3 protein. The sample lists approximately 1.5 million distinct CDR3 sequences; about 45% were seen once. This specimen belongs to a study of blood T cells in healthy people across ages. General study results and limits: Naive CD4+ cell counts and diversity both ran higher in long-lived than in aged donors. As age increased, TCR beta diversity per million T cells fell in a roughly linear fashion.

Trimming removed 8 bases at V and 10 bases at J, with 18 bases between. This CDR3 has 13 amino acids. Germline CDR1 is MNHEY and CDR2 is SVGAGI. The chain recombines TRBV6-5 with TRBJ2-1; D is uncertain. This TCR was sampled from a young woman in good health. The sample was blood. The CDR3 loop is CASGDSNGDEQFF. CDR3 DNA: TGTGCCAGCGGTGACTCGAACGGCGACGAGCAGTTCTTC.